This record looks at one T cell receptor (beta chain) sequence and its context. Original methodology: Using reference gene primer amplification, nucleated cell counts were estimated. The assay was immunoSEQ multiplex PCR, and TCRdb's table has in-frame clones only and misses some. V and J calls and clone size are copied from that table; D and trimming were computed from the DNA. This sample has hundreds of thousands of clones, with over 65% found just once. This record belongs to a study of blood T cell repertoires in COVID-19. Study background: Researchers got acute and convalescent COVID-19 samples from the United States, Italy and Spain. Sources were T cells, B-cell-depleted T cells, or PBMCs; the material itself was cDNA or gDNA.

CDR1 ENHRY and CDR2 SYGVKD come from the germline V gene. The germline V and J ends were trimmed by 6 bases and 2 bases, with 11 bases remaining between them. This CDR3 is built from 13 residues. The specimen sequenced was peripheral blood. This rearrangement joins TRBV10-3 to TRBJ2-7, with D unresolved. The source of this sequence is a woman of 80 years or more with acute or convalescent COVID-19. CDR3 sequence: CAIRADKTYEQYF. The CDR3 DNA reads as TGTGCCATCAGGGCCGACAAAACCTACGAGCAGTACTTC.